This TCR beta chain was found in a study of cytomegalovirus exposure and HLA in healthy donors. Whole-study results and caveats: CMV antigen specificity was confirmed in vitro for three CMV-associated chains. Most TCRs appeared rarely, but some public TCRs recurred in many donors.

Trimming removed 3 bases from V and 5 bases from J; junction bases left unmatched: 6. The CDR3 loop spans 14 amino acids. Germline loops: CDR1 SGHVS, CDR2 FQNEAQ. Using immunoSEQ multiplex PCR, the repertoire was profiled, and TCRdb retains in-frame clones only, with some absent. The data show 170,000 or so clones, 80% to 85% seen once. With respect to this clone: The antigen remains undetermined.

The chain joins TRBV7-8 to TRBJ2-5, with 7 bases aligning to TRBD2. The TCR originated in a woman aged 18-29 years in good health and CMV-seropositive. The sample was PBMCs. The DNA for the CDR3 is TGTGCCAGCAGCTTCAGTCGGGGAGGGGAGACCCAGTACTTC. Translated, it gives CASSFSRGGETQYF.